This T cell receptor beta chain was obtained from a study of cytomegalovirus exposure and HLA in healthy donors. V gave up 4 bases and J gave up 7 bases; unmatched junction bases: 9. Germline CDR1 reads LNHDA; CDR2 reads SQIVND (reference sequence). CDR3 length: 15 residues. Primers: 60 Vbeta forward and 13 Jbeta reverse. Clones were read by immunoSEQ multiplex PCR, and TCRdb kept only the in-frame ones, dropping some. The sample lists some 130,000 clones; around two thirds were seen once. Study results and limitations: Near-uniform donor sequencing depth was presumed by presence/absence analyses. Some V segments could not be told apart, so they were left out, TRBV6-2 and TRBV6-3 among them.

Turning to this clone: The antigen remains unidentified.

The sequencing input was PBMCs. The sequence derives from a woman in her 40s in good health and CMV-seronegative. V and J are TRBV19 and TRBJ1-5, with 8 bases identical to TRBD1. CDR3 coding DNA: TGTGCCAGTAGTAGACAGGGGTTATTAGACCAGCCCCAGCATTTT. It is translated as CASSRQGLLDQPQHF.